This T cell receptor beta chain was captured by sequencing in a study of glioma-infiltrating T cells after dendritic cell vaccination. Germline-derived CDR1 and CDR2 are SGDLS and YYNGEE. The CDR3 length is 15 residues. Trimming left V 3 bases short and J 0 bases short, with 12 bases between. A note on this clone: The antigen is not known.

Selection required adequate fresh-frozen tumor tissue plus more than two years' survival data. General study findings and limits: Few patients contributed both blood and tumor specimens.

This table comes from immunoSEQ multiplex PCR, and its TCRdb copy is limited to in-frame clones, with some not included. The table has fewer than 75,000 clones, roughly 79% seen once. Sequences were derived from blood, sampled before dendritic cell vaccination. The chain links TRBV9 to TRBJ1-2; D is perhaps TRBD1 (5 bases). The receptor was isolated from a human donor with glioblastoma. CDR3 protein: CASSADSPTNYGYTF. The CDR3 DNA reads TGTGCCAGCAGCGCAGACAGCCCTACTAACTATGGCTACACCTTC.